This is a list of T cell receptor beta chains from one sample in a study of Graves' ophthalmopathy and Graves' hyperthyroidism. MiXCR was run by TCRdb on the multiplex PCR reads, yielding one entry per CDR3 protein. Seen here are hundreds of thousands of distinct CDR3 sequences, about a fifth observed once, and the top ten hold approximately 7%. Sequencing was done on a sample of peripheral blood. Receptors originate from a woman under 30 with stable Graves' hyperthyroidism. Some clones in this sample may be carry-over from other donors' samples. Each CDR3 is given with its conserved first and last residue. A D gene is named only where the DNA matches it firmly. Only part of the rows carry a size: once, few, many, or a class if the clone is expanded.

J gene	D gene	V gene	clone size	CDR3 DNA	CDR3 protein
TRBJ2-7	NA	TRBV4-1	NA	TGCGCCAGCAGCCAAGAGAGCACCGCTGCTTGGGACGGCTTATCCTACGAGCAGTACTTC	CASSQESTAAWDGLSYEQYF
TRBJ2-7	TRBD1	TRBV6-1	many	TGTGCCAGCAGTGAAGCGGGACAGGGCGACGAGCAGTACTTC	CASSEAGQGDEQYF
TRBJ1-1	NA	TRBV6-2/TRBV6-3	many	TGTGCCAGCGGGGGTAGGGTAGGCACTGAAGCTTTCTTT	CASGGRVGTEAFF
TRBJ1-5	TRBD1	TRBV2	many	TGTGCCAGTACAGGGGGTAATCAGCCCCAGCATTTT	CASTGGNQPQHF
TRBJ1-1	NA	TRBV6-1	NA	TGTGCCACCGAGGGGGGAAGGGTCGGCACTGAAGCTTTCTTT	CATEGGRVGTEAFF
TRBJ1-3	NA	TRBV25-1	few	TGTGCCAGCAGTGAATATGAGGCGGGGGACTCTGGAAACACCATATATTTT	CASSEYEAGDSGNTIYF
TRBJ2-7	NA	TRBV20-1	many	TGCAGTGCCGAGGGGCAGGGTAGGAGCGAGCAGTACTTC	CSAEGQGRSEQYF
TRBJ1-1	NA	TRBV6-1	NA	TGTGCCAGCAGCCCTAACAGGGATTGGGTAAAGGCTTTCTTT	CASSPNRDWVKAFF
TRBJ2-5	NA	TRBV6-1	few	TGTGCCAGCAGTGAAATAACGAGGGAGACCCAGTACTTC	CASSEITRETQYF
TRBJ2-2	TRBD1	TRBV12-5	once	TGTGCTAGTGGTCCTACTACAGGGGTAACCGGGGAGCTGTTTTTT	CASGPTTGVTGELFF
TRBJ1-1	NA	TRBV20-1	many	TGCAGTGCTTTTAAACAAGGCACTGAAGCTTTCTTT	CSAFKQGTEAFF
TRBJ2-2	NA	TRBV20-1	many	TGCAGTGCTAGGTCTTGGGCCTCCACCGGGGAGCTGTTTTTT	CSARSWASTGELFF
TRBJ2-5	TRBD2	TRBV7-2	many	TGTGCCAGCAGCTTAGCGTCGGGGGGGGGACAAGAGACCCAGTACTTC	CASSLASGGGQETQYF
TRBJ2-7	NA	TRBV30	few	TGTGCCTGGGAAAAAGGGGGTCGCGAGCAGTACTTC	CAWEKGGREQYF
TRBJ2-7	NA	TRBV4-1	many	TGCGCCAGCAGCCCAGCCACCACGACAGCTTCCTACGAGCAGTACTTC	CASSPATTTASYEQYF
TRBJ1-6	NA	TRBV11-2	many	TGTGCCAGCAGCTTATCCAGTACGAATTCACCCCTCCACTTT	CASSLSSTNSPLHF
TRBJ2-7	NA	TRBV10-1	few	TGCGCCAGCACGGTCGGGGACGAGCAGTACTTC	CASTVGDEQYF
TRBJ2-5	TRBD2	TRBV11-2	few	TGTGCCAGCAGCTCGTCGGGGGGGCGGGAGACCCAGTACTTC	CASSSSGGRETQYF
TRBJ1-2	NA	TRBV3-1	many	TGTGCCAGCAGCTCGGGGGTTGGGGGCTACACCTTC	CASSSGVGGYTF
TRBJ2-7	NA	TRBV20-1	many	TGCAGTACAATAGTGGGTAGCACAGACGAGCAGTACTTC	CSTIVGSTDEQYF
TRBJ1-2	TRBD1	TRBV10-3	NA	TGTGCCATCAGTTCCGGGACAGGACTCCTCTCAGATGGCTACACCTTC	CAISSGTGLLSDGYTF
TRBJ2-7	TRBD1	TRBV19	many	TGTGCCAGTAGGCCCGGGACAGGGGACTACGAGCAGTACTTC	CASRPGTGDYEQYF
TRBJ1-1	NA	TRBV20-1	many	TGCAGTGCTACGTGGAGGATCACTGAAGCTTTCTTT	CSATWRITEAFF
TRBJ1-1	NA	TRBV5-1	many	TGCGCCAGCAGCTTGGCCTTTCGAGACACTGAAGCTTTCTTT	CASSLAFRDTEAFF
TRBJ1-1	TRBD1	TRBV20-1	NA	TGCAGTGCTACCGGGGACAGCGGAAACACTGAAGCTTTCTTT	CSATGDSGNTEAFF
TRBJ1-2	TRBD1	TRBV19	NA	TGTGCCAGTAGTCCATCCCTAACAGGGGCGAATGGCTACACCTTC	CASSPSLTGANGYTF
TRBJ1-5	TRBD1	TRBV6-1	many	TGTGCCAGCAGTGACCCGGGACAGGGATATCAGCCCCAGCATTTT	CASSDPGQGYQPQHF
TRBJ1-2	TRBD1	TRBV6-5	many	TGTGCCAGCATTTCCGACAGGACAGGGCATGGCTACACCTTC	CASISDRTGHGYTF